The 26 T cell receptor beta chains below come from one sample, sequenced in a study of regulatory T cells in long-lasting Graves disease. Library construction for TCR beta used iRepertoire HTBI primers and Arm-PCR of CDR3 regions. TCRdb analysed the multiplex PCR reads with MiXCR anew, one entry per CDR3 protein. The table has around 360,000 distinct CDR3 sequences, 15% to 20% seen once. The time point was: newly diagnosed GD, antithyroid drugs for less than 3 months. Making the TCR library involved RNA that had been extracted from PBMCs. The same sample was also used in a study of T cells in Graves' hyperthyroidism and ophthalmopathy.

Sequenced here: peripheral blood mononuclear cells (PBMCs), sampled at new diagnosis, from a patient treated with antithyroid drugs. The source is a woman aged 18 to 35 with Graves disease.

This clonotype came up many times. The CDR3 DNA follows: TGCGCCAGCAATGGCGGTACTAGCACAGATACGCAGTATTTT. The encoded protein is CASNGGTSTDTQYF. This sequence joins TRBV5-1 and TRBJ2-3; D is undetermined. The V and J ends lost 6 bases and 0 bases respectively, with 11 bases between them. The CDR3 sequence is 14 residues long. The germline V gene encodes CDR1 SGHRS and CDR2 YFSETQ.

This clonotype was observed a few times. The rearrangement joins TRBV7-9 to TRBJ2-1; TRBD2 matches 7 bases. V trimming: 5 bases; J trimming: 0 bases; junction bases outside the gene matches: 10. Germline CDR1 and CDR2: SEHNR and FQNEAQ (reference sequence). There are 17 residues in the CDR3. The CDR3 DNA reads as TGTGCCAGCAGCCAGCCCAGCGGGGAAATCTCCTACAATGAGCAGTTCTTC. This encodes CASSQPSGEISYNEQFF.

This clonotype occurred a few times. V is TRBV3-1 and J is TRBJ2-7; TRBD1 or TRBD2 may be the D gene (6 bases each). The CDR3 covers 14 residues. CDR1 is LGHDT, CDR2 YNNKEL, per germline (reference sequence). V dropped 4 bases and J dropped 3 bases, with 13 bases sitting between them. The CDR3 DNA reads TGTGCCAGCAGCCCACAGGGACTTCGCTACGAGCAGTACTTC. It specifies CASSPQGLRYEQYF.

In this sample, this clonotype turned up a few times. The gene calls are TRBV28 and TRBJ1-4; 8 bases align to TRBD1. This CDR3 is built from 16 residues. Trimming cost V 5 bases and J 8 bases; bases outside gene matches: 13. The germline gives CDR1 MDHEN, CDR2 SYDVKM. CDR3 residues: CASSGIHRGAGEKLFF. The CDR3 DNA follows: TGTGCCAGCAGTGGAATACACAGGGGGGCAGGAGAAAAACTGTTTTTT.

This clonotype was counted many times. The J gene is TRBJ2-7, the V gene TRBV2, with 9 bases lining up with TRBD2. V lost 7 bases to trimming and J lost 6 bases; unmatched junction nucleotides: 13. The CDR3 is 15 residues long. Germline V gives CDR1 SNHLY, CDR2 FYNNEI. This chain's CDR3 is CASKRIAGAPGEQYF. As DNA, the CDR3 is TGTGCCAGCAAACGTATAGCGGGAGCCCCGGGCGAGCAGTACTTC.

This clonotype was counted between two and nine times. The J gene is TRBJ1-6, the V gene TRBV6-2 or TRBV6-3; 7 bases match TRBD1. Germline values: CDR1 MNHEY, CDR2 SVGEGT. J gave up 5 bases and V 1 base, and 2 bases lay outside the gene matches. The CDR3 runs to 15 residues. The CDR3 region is CASSYLTGNNSPLHF. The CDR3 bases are TGTGCCAGCAGTTACTTGACAGGGAATAATTCACCCCTCCACTTT.

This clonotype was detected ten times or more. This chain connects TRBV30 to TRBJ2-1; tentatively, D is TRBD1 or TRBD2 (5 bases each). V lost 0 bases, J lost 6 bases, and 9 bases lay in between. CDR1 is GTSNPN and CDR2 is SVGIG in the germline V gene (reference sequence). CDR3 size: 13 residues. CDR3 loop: CAWSVGGGNEQFF. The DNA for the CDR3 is TGTGCCTGGAGTGTAGGTGGGGGCAATGAGCAGTTCTTC.

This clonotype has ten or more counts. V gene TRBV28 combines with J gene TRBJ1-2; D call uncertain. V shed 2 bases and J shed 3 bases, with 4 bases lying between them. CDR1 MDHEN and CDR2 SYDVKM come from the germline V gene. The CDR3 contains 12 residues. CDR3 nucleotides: TGTGCCAGCAGTTTAATCCACTATGGCTACACCTTC. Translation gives CASSLIHYGYTF.

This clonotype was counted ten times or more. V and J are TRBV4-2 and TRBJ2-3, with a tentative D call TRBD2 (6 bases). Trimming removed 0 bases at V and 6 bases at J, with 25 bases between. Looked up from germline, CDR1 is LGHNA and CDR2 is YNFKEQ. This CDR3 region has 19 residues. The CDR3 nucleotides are TGTGCCAGCAGCCAAGAAGCCAACCACGGGAGAAGTTTTGGGGATACGCAGTATTTT. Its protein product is CASSQEANHGRSFGDTQYF.

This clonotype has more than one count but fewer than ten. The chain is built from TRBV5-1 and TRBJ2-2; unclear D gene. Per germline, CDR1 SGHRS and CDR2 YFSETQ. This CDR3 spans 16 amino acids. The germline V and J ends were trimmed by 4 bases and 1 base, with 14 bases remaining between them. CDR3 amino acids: CASSATPTLNTGELFF. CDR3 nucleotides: TGCGCCAGCAGCGCCACCCCTACATTGAACACCGGGGAGCTGTTTTTT.

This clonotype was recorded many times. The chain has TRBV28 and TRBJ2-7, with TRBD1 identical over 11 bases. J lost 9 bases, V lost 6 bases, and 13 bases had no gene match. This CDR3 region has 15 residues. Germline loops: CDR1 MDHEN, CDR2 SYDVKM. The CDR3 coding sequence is TGTGCCAGCAGCTCCCCAGGGACAGGGGGTCTGTGGCAGTACTTC. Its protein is CASSSPGTGGLWQYF.

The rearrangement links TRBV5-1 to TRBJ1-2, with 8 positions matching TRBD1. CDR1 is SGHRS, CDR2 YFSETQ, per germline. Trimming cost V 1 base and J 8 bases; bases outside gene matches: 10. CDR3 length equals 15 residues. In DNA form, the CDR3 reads TGCGCCAGCAGCTTGTCACAGGGGGTGAATTCAGGCTACACCTTC. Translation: CASSLSQGVNSGYTF.

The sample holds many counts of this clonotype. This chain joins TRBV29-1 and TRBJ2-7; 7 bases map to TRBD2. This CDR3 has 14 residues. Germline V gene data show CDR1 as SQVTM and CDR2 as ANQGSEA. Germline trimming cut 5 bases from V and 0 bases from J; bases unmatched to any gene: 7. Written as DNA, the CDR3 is TGCAGCGTTTCGGGGGAGCGGGACTCCTACGAGCAGTACTTC. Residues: CSVSGERDSYEQYF.

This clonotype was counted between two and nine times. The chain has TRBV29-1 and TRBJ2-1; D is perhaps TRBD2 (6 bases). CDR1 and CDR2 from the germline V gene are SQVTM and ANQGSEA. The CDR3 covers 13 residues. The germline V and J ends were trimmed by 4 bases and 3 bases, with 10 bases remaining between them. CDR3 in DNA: TGCAGCGTTGGGTGGGGGGTCTACAATGAGCAGTTCTTC. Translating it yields CSVGWGVYNEQFF.

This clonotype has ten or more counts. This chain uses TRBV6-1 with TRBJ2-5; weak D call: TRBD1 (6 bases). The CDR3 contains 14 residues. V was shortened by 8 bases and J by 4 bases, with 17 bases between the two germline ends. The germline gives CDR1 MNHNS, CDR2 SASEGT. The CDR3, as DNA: TGTGCCAGCGGTAACGGCAGGGGACGAGAGACCCAGTACTTC. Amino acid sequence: CASGNGRGRETQYF.

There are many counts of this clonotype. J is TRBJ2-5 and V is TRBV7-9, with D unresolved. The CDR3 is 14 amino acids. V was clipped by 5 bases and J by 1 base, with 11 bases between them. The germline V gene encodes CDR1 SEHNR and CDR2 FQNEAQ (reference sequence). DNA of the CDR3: TGTGCCAGCAGCCCTTCACTCACCCAAGAGACCCAGTACTTC. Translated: CASSPSLTQETQYF.

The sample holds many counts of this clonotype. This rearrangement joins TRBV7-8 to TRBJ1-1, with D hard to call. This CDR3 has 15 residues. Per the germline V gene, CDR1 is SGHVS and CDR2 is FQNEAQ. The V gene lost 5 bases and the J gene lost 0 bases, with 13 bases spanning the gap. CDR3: CASSPERALNTEAFF. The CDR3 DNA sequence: TGTGCCAGCAGCCCAGAGAGGGCTTTGAACACTGAAGCTTTCTTT.

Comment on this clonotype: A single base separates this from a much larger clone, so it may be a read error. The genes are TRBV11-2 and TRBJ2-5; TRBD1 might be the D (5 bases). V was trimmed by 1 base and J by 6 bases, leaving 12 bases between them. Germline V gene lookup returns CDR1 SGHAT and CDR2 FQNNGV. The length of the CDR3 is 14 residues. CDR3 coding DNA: TGTGCCAGCAGCTTAGGAGGACAACTAAAGACCCAGTACTTC. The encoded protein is CASSLGGQLKTQYF.

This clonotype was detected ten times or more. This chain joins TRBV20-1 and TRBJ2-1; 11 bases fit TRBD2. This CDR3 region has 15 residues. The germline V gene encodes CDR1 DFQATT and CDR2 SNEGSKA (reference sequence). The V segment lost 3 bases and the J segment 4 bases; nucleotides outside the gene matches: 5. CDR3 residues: CSASFLAGGYNEQFF. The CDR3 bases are TGCAGTGCTAGTTTTCTAGCGGGGGGTTACAATGAGCAGTTCTTC.

CDR3 nucleotide sequence: TGTGCCAGCAGCTTCGTCGGGACAGGGGTGAATGAGCAGTTCTTC. Its translation is CASSFVGTGVNEQFF. The chain carries TRBV7-9 and TRBJ2-1; 10 nucleotides line up with TRBD1. CDR3 length: 15 residues. V was clipped by 3 bases and J by 7 bases; unmatched bases: 6. Germline CDR1 reads SEHNR; CDR2 reads FQNEAQ (reference sequence).

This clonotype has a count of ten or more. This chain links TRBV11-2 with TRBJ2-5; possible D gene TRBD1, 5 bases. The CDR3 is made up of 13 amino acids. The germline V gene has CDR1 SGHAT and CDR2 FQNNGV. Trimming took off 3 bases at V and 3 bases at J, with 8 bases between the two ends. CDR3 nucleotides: TGTGCCAGCAGCTTCGGACAAAAAGAGACCCAGTACTTC. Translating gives CASSFGQKETQYF.

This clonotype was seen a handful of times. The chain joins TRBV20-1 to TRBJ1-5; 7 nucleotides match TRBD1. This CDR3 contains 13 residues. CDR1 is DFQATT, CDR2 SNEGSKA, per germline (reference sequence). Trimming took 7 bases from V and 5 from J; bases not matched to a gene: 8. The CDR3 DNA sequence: TGCAGTGTTAAGACAGGGAGGGATCAGCCCCAGCATTTT. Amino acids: CSVKTGRDQPQHF.

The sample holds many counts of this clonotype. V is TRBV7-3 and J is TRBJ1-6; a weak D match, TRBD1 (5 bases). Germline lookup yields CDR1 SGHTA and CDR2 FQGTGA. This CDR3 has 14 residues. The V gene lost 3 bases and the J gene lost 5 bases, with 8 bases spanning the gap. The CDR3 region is CASSLQGDNSPLHF. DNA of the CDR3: TGTGCCAGCAGCTTGCAGGGAGATAATTCACCCCTCCACTTT.

CDR3 DNA: TGTGCCAGCAGCCCGAGACAGGGGGGACACAATGAGCAGTTCTTC. Residues: CASSPRQGGHNEQFF. The chain recombines TRBV14 with TRBJ2-1; 9 nucleotides align to TRBD1. The CDR3 has 15 residues. V was clipped by 4 bases and J by 5 bases; unmatched bases: 6. CDR1 and CDR2 (germline): SGHDN, FVKESK.

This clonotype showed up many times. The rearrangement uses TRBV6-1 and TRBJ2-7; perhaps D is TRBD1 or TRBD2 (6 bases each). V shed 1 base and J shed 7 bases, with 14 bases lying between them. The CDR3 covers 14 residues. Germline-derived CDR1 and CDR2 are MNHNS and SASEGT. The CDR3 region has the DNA TGTGCCAGCAGTGAAGGGTGGGGGGCGGAAGAGCAGTACTTC. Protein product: CASSEGWGAEEQYF.

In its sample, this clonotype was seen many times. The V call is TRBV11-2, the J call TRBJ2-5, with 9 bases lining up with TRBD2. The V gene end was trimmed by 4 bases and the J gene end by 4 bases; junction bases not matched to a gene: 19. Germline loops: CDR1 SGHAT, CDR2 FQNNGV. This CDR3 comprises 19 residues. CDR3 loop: CASSWQAGRGGLSVETQYF. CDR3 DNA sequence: TGTGCCAGCAGCTGGCAGGCTGGGCGGGGGGGCCTTTCTGTAGAGACCCAGTACTTC.